This T cell receptor (beta chain) is from a study of T cell responses to AZD1222 COVID-19 vaccine. Per the germline V gene, CDR1 is LNHDA and CDR2 is SQIVND (reference sequence). Trimming at V came to 2 bases and at J to 0 bases, leaving 1 base not matched to a gene. The CDR3 contains 15 residues. Generated by immunoSEQ multiplex PCR, the TCRdb table keeps only in-frame clones and is missing some. The sample has 50,000 to 85,000 clones, roughly 78% seen once. The input for sequencing was peripheral blood, taken on day 0 of MenACWY control vaccination. The receptor was derived from an adult in good health. The chain joins TRBV19 to TRBJ2-3, with 8 positions matching TRBD2. CDR3 amino acids: CASSITSGSTDTQYF. The DNA for the CDR3 is TGTGCCAGTAGTATAACTAGCGGTAGCACAGATACGCAGTATTTT.